This T cell receptor beta chain emerged from a study of blood T cell repertoires in COVID-19. The CDR3 has 17 residues. Germline CDR1 SEHNR, CDR2 FQNEAQ (reference sequence). V shed 2 bases and J 2 bases; nucleotides not matched to a gene: 11. Profiled with immunoSEQ multiplex PCR; TCRdb holds only in-frame clones, not every one. The table lists around 300,000 clones, 80% to 90% of them singletons, with less than 6.5% in the top ten. This receptor was identified in a man aged 30-40 years who had recovered from COVID-19. Input material: PBMCs or T cells enriched from blood (not recorded which). This chain connects TRBV7-9 to TRBJ2-7, with TRBD2 matching over 8 bases. DNA for the CDR3: TGTGCCAGCAGCTTACACCAGAGCGGGGGTTTTCCCTACGAGCAGTACTTC. It is translated as CASSLHQSGGFPYEQYF.